This entry is about one T cell receptor (beta chain). Its antigen is undetermined. This record comes from a study of blood T cells in healthy people across ages. Study results and limitations: Estimates based on one million T cells were treated as lower bounds.

It was with a sample-barcoded 5' primer and a J-beta primer mix that a second PCR of roughly 6 to 12 cycles was run. MiXCR, run by TCRdb on the 5' RACE reads, gives a single entry per CDR3 protein. In the table there are around 870,000 distinct CDR3 sequences, around 26% of which are singletons. This CDR3 has 15 amino acids. Germline CDR1 SGHAT, CDR2 FQDESV (reference sequence). The V gene lost 2 bases and the J gene lost 9 bases, with 19 bases spanning the gap. The genes are TRBV11-1 and TRBJ2-5, with D tentatively TRBD2 (6 bases). The sequenced material came from blood. The TCR sequence derives from a woman older than 75 in good health. CDR3 sequence: CASSLRRTRGEAQYF. The CDR3 DNA reads as TGTGCCAGCAGCTTAAGGAGGACACGAGGGGAGGCCCAGTACTTC. Full variable domain (outside the CDR3, taken from reference TRBV11-1 and TRBJ2-5): EAEVAQSPRYKITEKSQAVAFWCDPISGHATLYWYRQILGQGPELLVQFQDESVVDDSQLPKDRFSAERLKGVDSTLKIQPAELGDSAMYLCASSLRRTRGEAQYFGPGTRLLVL.